The rows below give T cell receptor beta chains drawn from one sample of a study of blood T cell repertoires in COVID-19. TCRdb keeps only in-frame clones here, not all; method: immunoSEQ multiplex PCR. The data contain hundreds of thousands of clones, approximately 86% of them singletons. The sequencing sample was made of PBMCs or T cells enriched from blood (not recorded which). Source of these receptors: a woman between 45 and 65 years old with acute COVID-19. CDR3s include the opening cysteine and the closing phenylalanine or tryptophan. Fields, in order: clone size, J gene, V gene, D gene, CDR3 DNA, CDR3 protein. A D gene is named only where the DNA matches it firmly. Size values are once, few and many counts, or a class for expanded clones, and some rows have none.

. | TRBJ2-1 | TRBV27 | . | TGTGCCAGCAGTTTATCCCGTGGCAGAACCAACAACAATGAGCAGTTCTTC | CASSLSRGRTNNNEQFF
. | TRBJ1-2 | TRBV28 | . | TGTGCCAGCTCTAGAGCACCCTCTAACTATGGCTACACCTTC | CASSRAPSNYGYTF
. | TRBJ1-6 | TRBV30 | TRBD1 | TGTGCCTGGAGTGGACAGGGCAGGGGAATAAGGCCCCTCCACTTT | CAWSGQGRGIRPLHF
. | TRBJ2-1 | TRBV2 | TRBD1 | TGTGCCAGCAGAGGACAGGGGAATGAGCAGTTCTTC | CASRGQGNEQFF
. | TRBJ2-1 | TRBV10-2 | TRBD1 | TGCGCCAGCAGTGAAGGGACAGGAGTCGGCTATGAGCAGTTCTTC | CASSEGTGVGYEQFF
. | TRBJ2-3 | TRBV7-2 | TRBD2 | TGTGCCAGCAGCTTCACGGGAGGGCCCGGAACAGATACGCAGTATTTT | CASSFTGGPGTDTQYF
. | TRBJ1-2 | TRBV3-1/TRBV3-2 | TRBD1 | TGTGCCAGCAGCCAAGTAGGGGGCTCTGGCTACACCTTC | CASSQVGGSGYTF
. | TRBJ2-1 | TRBV4-1 | TRBD2 | TGCGCCAGCAGCCAAGATAGTCTAGCGGGTACCAATGAGCAGTTCTTC | CASSQDSLAGTNEQFF
. | TRBJ2-3 | TRBV7-6 | . | TGTGCCAGCAGCCAAGGGAGTAGCGTACATACGCAGTATTTT | CASSQGSSVHTQYF
few | TRBJ1-2 | TRBV6-2/TRBV6-3 | . | TGTGCCAGCAGTTACTCGATGCGGGGAGGTGACTATGGCTACACCTTC | CASSYSMRGGDYGYTF
once | TRBJ2-2 | TRBV18 | . | TGTGCCAGCTCAGTTGGGACAATGCGGGCCGGGGAGCTGTTTTTT | CASSVGTMRAGELFF
. | TRBJ2-5 | TRBV25-1 | TRBD2 | TGTGCCAGCAGTGAATACGAGGGAGGGTCGAAGACCCAGTACTTC | CASSEYEGGSKTQYF
once | TRBJ2-1 | TRBV6-5 | . | TGTGCCAGCAGTTACATCCCTAACAATGAGCAGTTCTTC | CASSYIPNNEQFF
once | TRBJ2-2 | TRBV7-9 | TRBD1 | TGTGCCAGCAGCCCACCCGACAGGGGAAACACCGGGGAGCTGTTTTTT | CASSPPDRGNTGELFF
. | TRBJ2-7 | TRBV11-2 | TRBD2 | TGTGCCAGCAGCCGAGGACTAGCGGGAGGGAACCACGAGCAGTACTTC | CASSRGLAGGNHEQYF
few | TRBJ2-7 | TRBV7-2 | TRBD2 | TGTGCCAGCAGCTTAGGGACTAGCGGCTCCTACGAGCAGTACTTC | CASSLGTSGSYEQYF
. | TRBJ2-7 | TRBV12-3/TRBV12-4 | . | TGTGCCAGCAGTCCTGGGACAACCTACGAGCAGTACTTC | CASSPGTTYEQYF
few | TRBJ2-3 | TRBV4-1 | . | TGCGCCAGCAGCCATTCCAGCGGGAGCACAGATACGCAGTATTTT | CASSHSSGSTDTQYF
. | TRBJ2-1 | TRBV4-2 | TRBD1 | TGTGCCAGCAGCCAAAAGGGACAGCAGACTCTAGGTGAGCAGTTCTTC | CASSQKGQQTLGEQFF
. | TRBJ1-2 | TRBV30 | . | TGTGCTGCCAGGGCAGGGGCCTATGGCTACACCTTC | CAARAGAYGYTF
. | TRBJ1-6 | TRBV5-4 | TRBD1 | TGTGCCAGCAGCCCACTAGGGGCAGGGGGTACAGGCTCACCCCTCCACTTT | CASSPLGAGGTGSPLHF
. | TRBJ1-5 | TRBV28 | . | TGTGCCAGCAGTTTATATCTTAGCAATCAGCCCCAGCATTTT | CASSLYLSNQPQHF
. | TRBJ2-5 | TRBV10-1 | . | TGCGCCAGCACATCGAGGGTTTCTTACGAGACCCAGTACTTC | CASTSRVSYETQYF
. | TRBJ1-2 | TRBV11-2 | TRBD1 | TGTGCCAGCAGCTACAGGGGGCGGGGCTATGGCTACACCTTC | CASSYRGRGYGYTF
. | TRBJ2-1 | TRBV23-1 | TRBD1 | TGCGCCAGCAGTCACCCAATCCTTCAAAAGGGCACAGGGGGCAATAGGACGGGTGAGCAGTTCTTC | CASSHPILQKGTGGNRTGEQFF
. | TRBJ2-7 | TRBV7-2 | . | TGTGCCAGCAGCCCCCAGGGAAACGAGCAGTACTTC | CASSPQGNEQYF
. | TRBJ2-3 | TRBV11-2 | TRBD2 | TGTGCCAGCACCCCTATAGCGGGAGGGTCCGGTTATACGCAGTATTTT | CASTPIAGGSGYTQYF
. | TRBJ2-7 | TRBV19 | TRBD2 | TGTGCCACCCGATTCGAGGGCCCGGGAGGAATAAACGAGCAGTACTTC | CATRFEGPGGINEQYF
. | TRBJ1-2 | TRBV29-1 | . | TGCAGCGTTGAAGAAGGCCAGGGCTATGGCTACACCTTC | CSVEEGQGYGYTF
few | TRBJ2-1 | TRBV4-1 | TRBD2 | TGCGCCAGCAGCTACCCCGACGGCGGGAGCTCCTACAATGAGCAGTTCTTC | CASSYPDGGSSYNEQFF
. | TRBJ1-1 | TRBV18 | . | TGTGCCAGCTCACCTGGTTCGGGGTACACTGAAGCTTTCTTT | CASSPGSGYTEAFF
. | TRBJ2-1 | TRBV4-2 | TRBD2 | TGTGCCAGCAGCCAAGTTTCACTAGCGGGAGGAGGGGATGAGCAGTTCTTC | CASSQVSLAGGGDEQFF
few | TRBJ2-7 | TRBV28 | TRBD2 | TGTGCCAGCATGTTCACTAGCGGGAGTCTCGGATCCTACGAGCAGTACTTC | CASMFTSGSLGSYEQYF
. | TRBJ2-1 | TRBV12-3/TRBV12-4 | . | TGTGCCAGCAGACCCAGCGGAGATGAGCAGTTCTTC | CASRPSGDEQFF
. | TRBJ2-7 | TRBV6-5 | TRBD1 | TGTGCCAGCAGTTACTCGACAGGGGGCTACGAGCAGTACTTC | CASSYSTGGYEQYF
. | TRBJ2-1 | TRBV9 | . | TGTGCCAGCTCCGGGATTAGCCATGAGCAGTTCTTC | CASSGISHEQFF
. | TRBJ1-2 | TRBV28 | . | TGTGCCAGCAGCCCTCCCACCGGGGGATATAACTATGGCTACACCTTC | CASSPPTGGYNYGYTF
. | TRBJ1-1 | TRBV4-1 | TRBD1 | TGCGCCAGCAGCCAAATCTCCGGGACAGCGGAAGCTTTCTTT | CASSQISGTAEAFF
. | TRBJ1-2 | TRBV7-2 | . | TGTGCCAGCAGCTTAGACTCCGGTGTGAACTATGGCTACACCTTC | CASSLDSGVNYGYTF
once | TRBJ1-3 | TRBV24-1 | TRBD1 | TGTGCCACCGGGACAGGGGGCAGAAACACCATATATTTT | CATGTGGRNTIYF
. | TRBJ1-2 | TRBV19 | TRBD1 | TGTGCCAGTAGTCCTAACACAGGGGGCCGGGGCTACACCTTC | CASSPNTGGRGYTF
. | TRBJ2-1 | TRBV24-1 | TRBD2 | TGTGCCACCAGTGATCTCCCGACTAGCTTTTCCCACAATGAGCAGTTCTTC | CATSDLPTSFSHNEQFF
. | TRBJ2-1 | TRBV27 | TRBD2 | TGTGCCAGCAGTCCAATACTAGCGGGACTTTTCAATGAGCAGTTCTTC | CASSPILAGLFNEQFF
. | TRBJ1-5 | TRBV5-8 | . | TGTGCCGCAGCTCCGCGGCAGTCTGGCAATCAGCCCCAGCATTTT | CAAAPRQSGNQPQHF
. | TRBJ1-4 | TRBV2 | TRBD1 | TGTGCCAGCAGTGAGTTCCAGGGGGCGGCTAATGAAAAACTGTTTTTT | CASSEFQGAANEKLFF